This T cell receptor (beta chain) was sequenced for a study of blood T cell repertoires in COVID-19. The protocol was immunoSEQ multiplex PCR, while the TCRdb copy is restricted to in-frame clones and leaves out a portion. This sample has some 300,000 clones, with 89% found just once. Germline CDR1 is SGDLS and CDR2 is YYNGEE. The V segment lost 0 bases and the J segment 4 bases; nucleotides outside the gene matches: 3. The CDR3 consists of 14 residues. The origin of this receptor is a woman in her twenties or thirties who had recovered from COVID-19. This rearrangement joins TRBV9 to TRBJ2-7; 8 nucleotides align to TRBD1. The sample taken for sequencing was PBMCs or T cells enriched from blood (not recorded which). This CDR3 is CASSVGTGRYEQYF. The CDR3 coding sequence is TGTGCCAGCAGCGTAGGGACAGGGAGGTACGAGCAGTACTTC.